This T cell receptor (beta chain) is drawn from a study of T cells expressing NK-cell markers (dated by TCRdb to the early 2020s). Background on the whole study: TCR beta-chain repertoires were profiled in sorted CD3+CD56+NKG2C+, CD3+CD56+NKG2C- and CD3+CD56-NKG2C+ T-cell subsets from several donors. Among the eight sequenced donors, only one was HCMV-seronegative, while the other seven were HCMV-seropositive. Randomly selected healthy volunteers, three men and five women, were used as the eight sequenced donors. Sequencing of the libraries produced 2 x 150 bp reads on Illumina HiSeq 2000/2500, MiSeq or NextSeq. Summary of the overall study and its limitations: For roughly six donors, the dominant CD3+CD56+NKG2C+ clonotypes were among the top 10 CD8+ clonotypes and accounted for roughly 1.0-8% of CD8+ T cells. It remained unclear whether the expanded NKG2C-expressing T cell clones were specific for HCMV antigens. Those dominant clonotypes were again the most abundant among CD3+CD56-NKG2C+ cells in several donors, at about 28.3-65%.

A note on this clonotype: Its binding antigen is unknown.

A commercial ELISA kit detecting HCMV-specific IgG in serum was used to determine HCMV serostatus. Peripheral blood mononuclear cells were isolated from blood by Ficoll density gradient centrifugation. The run used an Illumina HiSeq 2000. The TCR beta cDNA libraries were made using 5'RACE template switching, a step that added both a universal primer site and unique molecular identifiers. cDNA synthesis was primed from the TCR beta constant segment, followed by two successive PCR amplification steps. As for the original processing: Reads were demultiplexed and grouped by UMI with MIGEC, and clonotypes were assembled and quantified with MiTCR. Only TCR cDNA sequences supported by at least two reads were kept to exclude erroneous sequences. The tcR package was used for downstream repertoire analysis, with clonotypes matched between fractions based on CDR3 nucleotide sequence plus V segment. VDJmatch was used to annotate antigen specificity against VDJdb, with one amino acid substitution in CDR3 permitted. TCRdb reprocessed the reads into one record per CDR3 protein sequence, lacking DNA. TCRdb, not the original authors, processed these V and J calls. This sample's records show under 200,000 distinct CDR3 sequences. Together, the top ten hold less than 20% of the sample.

As encoded in the germline V gene (reference sequence), CDR1 is LGHDT while CDR2 is YNNKEL. The cysteine opens and the phenylalanine closes a CDR3 of 17 amino acids. No coding sequence is recorded. The sequence joins TRBV3-1 to TRBJ2-4. Sequencing was carried out using blood T cells: a sorted CD56 or NKG2C T cell subset, CD4+ or CD8+ T cells, or bulk PBMC T cells (not recorded which). This receptor was identified in a woman between 18 and 75 years old in good health. The CDR3 protein: CASSQDRGSRAKNIQYF.